This T cell receptor beta chain was found in a study of blood T cells in healthy people across ages. RNA extraction gave at least 5 micrograms of total RNA per sample. In its sample, this clonotype was seen a few times. Together with a sample-barcoded 5' primer, a J-beta primer mix was included in a second PCR lasting 7 to 11 cycles. TCRdb re-derived calls from the 5' RACE reads in MiXCR, one entry per CDR3 protein. The sample lists about a million distinct CDR3 sequences; roughly 47% were seen once. Sequencing was carried out using blood. This clonotype originated in a woman aged 60-75 years in good health.

CDR3 sequence reads: CSATQNLQGGVQFF. The CDR3 nucleotides read TGCAGTGCTACCCAAAACTTACAGGGAGGGGTGCAGTTCTTC. V gene TRBV20-1 combines with J gene TRBJ2-1; maybe TRBD2 (7 bases). Trimming took off 4 bases at V and 12 bases at J, with 22 bases between the two ends. Germline loops: CDR1 DFQATT, CDR2 SNEGSKA (reference sequence). The CDR3 is made up of 14 amino acids.